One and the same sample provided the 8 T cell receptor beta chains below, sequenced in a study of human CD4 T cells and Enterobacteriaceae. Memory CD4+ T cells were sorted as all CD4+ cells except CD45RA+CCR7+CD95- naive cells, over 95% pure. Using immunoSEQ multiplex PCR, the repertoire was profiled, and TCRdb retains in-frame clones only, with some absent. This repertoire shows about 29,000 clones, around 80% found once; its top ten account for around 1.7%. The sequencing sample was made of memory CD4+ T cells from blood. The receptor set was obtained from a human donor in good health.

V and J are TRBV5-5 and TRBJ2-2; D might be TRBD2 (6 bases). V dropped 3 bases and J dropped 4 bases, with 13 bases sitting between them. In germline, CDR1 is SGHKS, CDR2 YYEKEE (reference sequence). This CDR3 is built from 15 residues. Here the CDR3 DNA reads TGTGCCAGCAGCTCTTGGGCGGGGCCCACCGGGGAGCTGTTTTTT. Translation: CASSSWAGPTGELFF.

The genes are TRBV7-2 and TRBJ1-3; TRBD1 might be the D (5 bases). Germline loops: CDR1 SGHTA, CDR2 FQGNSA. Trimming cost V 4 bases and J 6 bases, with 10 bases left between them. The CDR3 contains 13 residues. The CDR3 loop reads CASSSGLENTIYF. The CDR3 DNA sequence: TGTGCCAGCAGCTCGGGACTCGAAAACACCATATATTTT.

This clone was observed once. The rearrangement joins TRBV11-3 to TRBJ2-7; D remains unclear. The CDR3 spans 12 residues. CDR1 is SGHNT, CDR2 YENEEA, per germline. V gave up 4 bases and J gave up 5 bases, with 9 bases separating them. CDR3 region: CASSSHTNEQYF. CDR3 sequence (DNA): TGTGCCAGCAGCTCGCACACCAACGAGCAGTACTTC.

CDR3 DNA sequence: TGTGCCAGCAGCTCCTGGTACGGGACTAGCTCCTACGAGCAGTACTTC. Translated, it gives CASSSWYGTSSYEQYF. V and J are TRBV7-9 and TRBJ2-7; TRBD2 matches at 8 bases. The CDR3 spans 16 residues. The germline CDR1 and CDR2 sequences are SEHNR and FQNEAQ (reference sequence). Trimming cost V 4 bases and J 0 bases; bases outside gene matches: 8.

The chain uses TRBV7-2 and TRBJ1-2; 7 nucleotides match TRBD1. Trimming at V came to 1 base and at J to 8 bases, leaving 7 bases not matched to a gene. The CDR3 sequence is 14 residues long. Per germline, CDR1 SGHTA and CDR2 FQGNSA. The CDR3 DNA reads TGTGCCAGCAGCTTAGAGGTGGTAGGGGGCGGCTACACCTTC. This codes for CASSLEVVGGGYTF.

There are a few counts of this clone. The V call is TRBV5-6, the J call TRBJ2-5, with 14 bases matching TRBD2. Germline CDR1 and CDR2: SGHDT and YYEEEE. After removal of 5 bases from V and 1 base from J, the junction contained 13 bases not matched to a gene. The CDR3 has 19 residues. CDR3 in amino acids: CASSIVEGLAGVFQETQYF. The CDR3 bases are TGTGCCAGCAGTATAGTGGAGGGACTAGCGGGAGTTTTCCAAGAGACCCAGTACTTC.

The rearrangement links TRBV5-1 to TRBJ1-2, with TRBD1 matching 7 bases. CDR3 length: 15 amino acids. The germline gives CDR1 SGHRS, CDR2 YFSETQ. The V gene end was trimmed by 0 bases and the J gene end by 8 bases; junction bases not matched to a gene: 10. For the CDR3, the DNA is TGCGCCAGCAGCTTGGACCCTGGGGCAGGGGGAGGCTACACCTTC. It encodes CASSLDPGAGGGYTF.

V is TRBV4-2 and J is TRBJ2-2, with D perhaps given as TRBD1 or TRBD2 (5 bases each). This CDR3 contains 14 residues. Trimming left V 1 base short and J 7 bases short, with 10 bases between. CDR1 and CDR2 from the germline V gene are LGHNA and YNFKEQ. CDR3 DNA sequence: TGTGCCAGCAGCCAAGCGGGGCGAGGCGGGGAGCTGTTTTTT. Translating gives CASSQAGRGGELFF.